This T cell receptor beta chain was identified in a study of blood T cell repertoires in COVID-19 (dated by TCRdb to about 2020). Regarding the study in general: Collaborator samples came from the United States, Italy and Spain and covered acute and convalescent phases of COVID-19. A de-identified subject ID, COVID-19 status, age in years and sex were almost always included in the sample metadata. Subjects who had been exposed to COVID-19, were actively infected with it, or had recovered from it provided the deeply sampled blood TCRbeta repertoires that made up the dataset. The repertoires were released in a freely available public database intended as a resource for research on the immune response to SARS-CoV-2. HLA class I and class II types, where available, came from metadata supplied by the sample provider rather than from assay-based typing. The prospective study material was composed of cDNA or gDNA derived from T cells, B-cell-depleted T cells, or PBMCs. The samples were drawn from two sources: the first 160 participants of the ongoing ImmuneRACE study, and 1,254 subjects contributed by 6 global collaborators.

The full study reports these points: The quantity of clinical and demographic metadata differed by source and by participant and was supplied without curation.

Participants in the prospective study were enrolled through a virtual design, were aged about 18 to 89 years, and lived in roughly 26 United States geographic areas. In the prospective study, cohorts were assigned on the basis of participant-reported clinical history obtained from a screening survey and a study questionnaire. Mobile phlebotomists in the prospective study collected whole blood, serum and a nasopharyngeal or oropharyngeal swab from every participant. Prospective study participants could optionally give additional blood draws and questionnaires over a roughly 2-month period. Prospective study blood samples were shipped either frozen or at room temperature before DNA extraction. A word on this clone: Its antigen is not yet known. No base qualities exist here, and no much larger clone lies one base off it.

TCRbeta CDR3 regions were amplified from genomic DNA using the immunoSEQ Assay, a bias-controlled multiplex PCR. The study's processing was this. Nucleated cell counts per sample were estimated from amplification of reference gene primers within the assay. To quantify the absolute abundance of each unique TCRbeta CDR3 rearrangement, sequence reads were collapsed and filtered. For each sample, productive Simpson clonality was calculated by taking the square root of Simpson's diversity index across productive rearrangements. TCRdb took this table from immuneACCESS and kept in-frame rearrangements with V and J called. Such tables lack part of the clones; where checked against another copy, unresolved V genes explain under half of the gap, and the rest is unexplained. From that table come the V and J calls and clone size; the DNA was used to work out D and trimming. The sample table contains about 270,000 clones; only one count was recorded for just under 90% of them. The ten largest make up over 3.5% of the sample.

Material: PBMCs or T cells enriched from blood (not recorded which). The receptor comes from a woman aged 25 to 39 with acute COVID-19.

The base sequence is TGTGCCAGCAGCCAAGGTCGGGAGACTAGGTCTGGGGCCAACGTCCTGACTTTC. Translated, this is CASSQGRETRSGANVLTF. The rearrangement joined TRBV4-2 to TRBJ2-6; TRBD2 is a weak D gene call, 6 bases matching. CDR1 LGHNA and CDR2 YNFKEQ are derived from the germline V gene. Trimming at the junction amounts to 1 base on V and 1 base on J, and the germline ends lie 14 bases apart. From cysteine to phenylalanine, the CDR3 is 18 amino acids long. Only CDR3 DNA is held: 54 bases, read in frame from base 1.